This record looks at one T cell receptor (beta chain) sequence and its context. Unmatched junction bases numbered 6, after V lost 5 bases and J lost 3 bases. The CDR3 is made up of 14 amino acids. CDR1 is SNHLY and CDR2 is FYNNEI in the germline V gene. As for time point: blood 4 weeks post-SBRT, at nephrectomy. Documented treatment: 15 Gy SBRT to primary tumor, nephrectomy 4 weeks later. The data originate from a study of radiation and T cells in renal cell carcinoma. The table came from immunoSEQ multiplex PCR; TCRdb's copy has only in-frame clones and leaves some out. This sample has roughly 80,000 clones, with over 65% found just once.

The sample was blood, taken from a patient whose treatment included radiotherapy and nephrectomy. This TCR was sampled from a woman aged 55-70 years with renal cell carcinoma. This rearrangement joins TRBV2 to TRBJ2-7, with 8 positions matching TRBD2. CDR3 coding DNA: TGTGCCAGCAGTCCAGGCGGGGGGATCTACGAGCAGTACTTC. This translates into CASSPGGGIYEQYF.